This T cell receptor beta chain is from a study of blood T cell repertoires in COVID-19. Assay: immunoSEQ multiplex PCR; the TCRdb copy retains only in-frame clones and omits some. The sample lists some 70,000 clones, about 80% seen once, with about an eighth in the top ten. The ends were cut back, 8 bases at V and 7 bases at J, with 6 bases in the middle. This CDR3 has 10 residues. The material sequenced was peripheral blood. The chain recombines TRBV12-3 or TRBV12-4 with TRBJ1-3; D ambiguous. The sequence derives from a man aged 45-60 years with COVID-19, enrolled during active disease. The DNA for the CDR3 is TGTGCCAGCTCTCCCAACACCATATATTTT. Protein: CASSPNTIYF.